This TCR beta chain appears in the sequencing data of a study of T-cell memory formation after mild COVID-19. The overall study: Largely, TCR clusters stayed within a single donor.

TCRdb reprocessed the 5' RACE reads via MiXCR and lists one record per CDR3 protein. The sample consists of around 530,000 distinct CDR3 sequences, less than 25% of them appearing once. General study points: Pre-infection memory harbored some responding clones, suggesting cross-reactive memory joined.

The CDR3 totals 16 residues. With 1 base removed from V and 1 base from J, the gap between germline ends came to 14 bases. Germline assignment: CDR1 SGHDT and CDR2 YYEEEE. A remark on this clonotype: Antigen unknown.

The rearrangement links TRBV5-6 to TRBJ1-1, with D perhaps TRBD1 (6 bases). Sample: PBMCs or a T cell subset sorted from them (not recorded which). The receptor was derived from an adult woman who had mild COVID-19 (a few samples of this study predate the infection). Cell type and time point are not known. The DNA for the CDR3 is TGTGCCAGCAGCTTGAGGGGGTATCTGGGGAACACTGAAGCTTTCTTT. It codes for CASSLRGYLGNTEAFF.